This T cell receptor (beta chain) was sequenced for a study of human T cells and chemical hapten exposure. Study results and caveats: It should be noted that donors had alopecia, so their immune response may differ from healthy people's. The number of TCRs over 1 in 1000 frequency stayed unchanged after DPC.

Noted time point: patch test 1, 2 weeks after DPC sensitization. Specified treatment: therapeutic diphenylcyclopropenone sensitization with weekly scalp DPC. Researchers sampled blood before each patch test went on. TCRdb recomputed calls from the RACE reads with MiXCR, one row per CDR3 protein. The table records tens of thousands of distinct CDR3 sequences, 9.3% of them present only once. There are many counts of this clonotype. Its antigen is not identified. V lost 0 bases and J 0 bases, leaving 12 bases between the germline ends. Germline CDR1 DFQATT, CDR2 SNEGSKA (reference sequence). The CDR3 has 16 amino acids.

Here the sequenced sample was whole blood, taken in connection with sensitization to the hapten diphenylcyclopropenone (DPC). The sequence came from a woman in her 50s with alopecia areata. Some clones in this sample may be carry-over from other donors' samples. The chain has TRBV20-1 and TRBJ1-5, with a tentative D call TRBD1 (6 bases). The CDR3 reads CSARDVTGSSNQPQHF. The CDR3 nucleotides are TGCAGTGCTAGAGATGTGACAGGTTCTAGCAATCAGCCCCAGCATTTT.